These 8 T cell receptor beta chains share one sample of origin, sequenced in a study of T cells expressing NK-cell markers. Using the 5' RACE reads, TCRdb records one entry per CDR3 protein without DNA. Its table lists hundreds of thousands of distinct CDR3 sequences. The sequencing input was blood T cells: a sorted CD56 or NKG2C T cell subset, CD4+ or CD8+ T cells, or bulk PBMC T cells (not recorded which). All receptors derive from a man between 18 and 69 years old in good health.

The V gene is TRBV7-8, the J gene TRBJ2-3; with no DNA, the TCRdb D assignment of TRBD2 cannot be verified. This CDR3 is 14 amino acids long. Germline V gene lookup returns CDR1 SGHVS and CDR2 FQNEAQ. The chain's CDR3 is CASSWTSSADTQYF.

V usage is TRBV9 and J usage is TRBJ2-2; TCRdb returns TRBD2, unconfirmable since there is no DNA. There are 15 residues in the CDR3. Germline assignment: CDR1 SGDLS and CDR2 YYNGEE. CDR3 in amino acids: CASSVVSQATGELFF.

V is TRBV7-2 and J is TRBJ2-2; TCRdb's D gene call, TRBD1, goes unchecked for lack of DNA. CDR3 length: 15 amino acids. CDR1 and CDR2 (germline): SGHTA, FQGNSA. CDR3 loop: CASSLGRGYGGELFF. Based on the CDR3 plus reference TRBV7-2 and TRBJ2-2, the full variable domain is GAGVSQSPSNKVTEKGKDVELRCDPISGHTALYWYRQSLGQGLEFLIYFQGNSAPDKSGLPSDRFSAERTGGSVSTLTIQRTQQEDSAVYLCASSLGRGYGGELFFGEGSRLTVL.

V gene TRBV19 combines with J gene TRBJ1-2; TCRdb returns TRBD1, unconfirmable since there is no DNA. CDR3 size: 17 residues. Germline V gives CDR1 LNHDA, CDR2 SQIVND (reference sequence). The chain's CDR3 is CASSMPRDRDSNYGYTF.

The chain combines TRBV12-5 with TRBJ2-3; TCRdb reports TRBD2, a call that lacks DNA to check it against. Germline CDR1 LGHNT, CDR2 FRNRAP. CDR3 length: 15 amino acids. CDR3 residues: CASGGSGGSTDTQYF.

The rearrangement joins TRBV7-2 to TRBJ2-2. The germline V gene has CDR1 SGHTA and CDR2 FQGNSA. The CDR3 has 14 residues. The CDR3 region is CASSSISSSGELFF.

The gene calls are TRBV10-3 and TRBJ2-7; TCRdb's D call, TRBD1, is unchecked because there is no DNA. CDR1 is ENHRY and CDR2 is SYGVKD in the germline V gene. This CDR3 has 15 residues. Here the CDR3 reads CAISARGQGVYEQYF.

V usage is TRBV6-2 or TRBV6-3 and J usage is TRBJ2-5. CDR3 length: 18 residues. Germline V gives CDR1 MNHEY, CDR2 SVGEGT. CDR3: CASSYTYRQKRYQETQYF.